The clone carrying this T cell receptor beta chain is labeled medium-sized. The antigen remains unidentified. The trim removed 4 bases at V and 5 bases at J, leaving 10 bases unmatched. The CDR3 extends over 17 amino acids. Germline V gene lookup returns CDR1 LNHNV and CDR2 YYDKDF (reference sequence). Reverse transcription of extracted RNA yielded cDNA, which provided the sequencing template. The data were produced by immunoSEQ multiplex PCR, yet TCRdb's version contains in-frame clones alone and is incomplete. This table has 75,000 to 100,000 clones, roughly 47% appearing once. This sample was taken from a study of CD8+ T cells in alopecia areata. Findings and limits, study-wide: Higher clonality was seen in lesional scalp than in normal scalp, especially in alopecia totalis/universalis.

The gene calls are TRBV15 and TRBJ2-7; 14 bases are shared with TRBD2. The receptor's source is a human donor with alopecia areata. Sequencing was performed on CD4+ T cells sorted from blood. CDR3 region: CATSTRVGLAGGHEQYF. In nucleotides, the CDR3 is TGTGCCACCAGCACGCGTGTCGGACTAGCGGGGGGTCACGAGCAGTACTTC.